This TCR beta chain was recovered during a study of CD4+ T cells in melanoma. Overall study findings and caveats: In melanoma, neoantigen-specific CD4+ T cells reportedly differed in differentiation state. CD8+ T cell, macrophage and B cell function reportedly correlated with neoantigen-specific CD4+ T cells.

The V end was cut by 11 bases, the J end by 4 bases, with 17 bases between. The CDR3 totals 14 residues. In germline, CDR1 is MNHNS, CDR2 SASEGT. In the case of this clone: Its specificity is unknown.

Assay used: immunoSEQ multiplex PCR; TCRdb lists only in-frame clones, some missing. The sample records 40,000 to 50,000 clones, 80% to 90% being singletons. The sample comprised peripheral blood. J is TRBJ2-2 and V is TRBV6-1, with D uncertain. The source is a human donor with melanoma. The DNA of the CDR3 is TGTGCCTCCCAAACCCGTCTAGTCACCGGGGAGCTGTTTTTT. Its protein product is CASQTRLVTGELFF.